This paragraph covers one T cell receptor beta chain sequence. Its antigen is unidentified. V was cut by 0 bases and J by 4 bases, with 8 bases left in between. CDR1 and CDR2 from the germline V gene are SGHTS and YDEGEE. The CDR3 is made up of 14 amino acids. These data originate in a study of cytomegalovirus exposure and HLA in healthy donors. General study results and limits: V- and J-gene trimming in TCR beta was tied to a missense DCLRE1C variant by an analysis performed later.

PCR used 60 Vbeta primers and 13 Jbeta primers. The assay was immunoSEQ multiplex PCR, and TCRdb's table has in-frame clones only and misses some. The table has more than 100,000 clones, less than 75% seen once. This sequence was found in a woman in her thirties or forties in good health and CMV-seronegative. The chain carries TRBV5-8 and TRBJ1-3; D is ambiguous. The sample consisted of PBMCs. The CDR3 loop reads CASSLANSGNTIYF. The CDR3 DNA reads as TGTGCCAGCAGCTTGGCCAACAGCGGAAACACCATATATTTT.